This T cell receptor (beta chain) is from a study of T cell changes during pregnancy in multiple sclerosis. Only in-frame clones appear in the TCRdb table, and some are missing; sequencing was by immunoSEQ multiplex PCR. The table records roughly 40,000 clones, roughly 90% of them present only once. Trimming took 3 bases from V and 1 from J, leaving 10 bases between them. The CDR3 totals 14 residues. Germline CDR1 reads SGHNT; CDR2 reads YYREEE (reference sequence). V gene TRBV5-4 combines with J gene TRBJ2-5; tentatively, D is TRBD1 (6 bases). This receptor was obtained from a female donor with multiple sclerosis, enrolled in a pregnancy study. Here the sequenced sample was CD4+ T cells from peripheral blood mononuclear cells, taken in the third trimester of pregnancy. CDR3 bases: TGTGCCAGCAGCTCTGGACAGATCCAAGAGACCCAGTACTTC. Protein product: CASSSGQIQETQYF.